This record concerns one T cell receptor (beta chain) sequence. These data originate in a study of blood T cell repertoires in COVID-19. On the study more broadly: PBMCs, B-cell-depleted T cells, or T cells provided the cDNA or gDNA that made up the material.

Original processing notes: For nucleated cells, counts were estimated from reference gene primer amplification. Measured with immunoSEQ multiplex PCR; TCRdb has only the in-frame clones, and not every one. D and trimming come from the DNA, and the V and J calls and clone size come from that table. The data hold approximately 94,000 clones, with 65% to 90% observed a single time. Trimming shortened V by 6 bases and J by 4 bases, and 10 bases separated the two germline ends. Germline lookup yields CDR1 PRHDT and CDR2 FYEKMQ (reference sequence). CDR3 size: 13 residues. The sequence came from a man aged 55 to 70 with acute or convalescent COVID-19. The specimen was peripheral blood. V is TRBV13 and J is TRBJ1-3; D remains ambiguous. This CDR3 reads CASRSGRGNTIYF. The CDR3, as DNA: TGTGCCAGCAGATCCGGTCGAGGAAACACCATATATTTT.